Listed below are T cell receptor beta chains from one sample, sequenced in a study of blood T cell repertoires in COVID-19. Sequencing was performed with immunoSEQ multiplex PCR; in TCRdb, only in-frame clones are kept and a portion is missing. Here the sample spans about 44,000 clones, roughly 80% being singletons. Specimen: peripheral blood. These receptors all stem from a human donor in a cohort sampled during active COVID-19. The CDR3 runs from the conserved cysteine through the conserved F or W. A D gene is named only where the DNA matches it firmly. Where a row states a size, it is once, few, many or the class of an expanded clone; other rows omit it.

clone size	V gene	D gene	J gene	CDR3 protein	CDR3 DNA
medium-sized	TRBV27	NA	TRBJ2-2	CASSFEHTGELFF	TGTGCCAGCAGTTTCGAGCATACCGGGGAGCTGTTTTTT
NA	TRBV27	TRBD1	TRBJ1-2	CASRTTGGPRWGYTF	TGTGCCAGCAGAACGACAGGGGGACCGAGGTGGGGCTACACCTTC
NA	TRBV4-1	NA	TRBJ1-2	CASSQDRRVAANYGYTF	TGCGCCAGCAGCCAAGATCGCAGGGTAGCTGCTAACTATGGCTACACCTTC
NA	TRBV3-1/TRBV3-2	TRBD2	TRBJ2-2	CASSRLAATSTGELFF	TGTGCCAGCAGCCGACTAGCGGCGACGAGCACCGGGGAGCTGTTTTTT
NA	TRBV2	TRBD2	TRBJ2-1	CASSRLAGALNEQFF	TGTGCCAGCAGTCGACTAGCGGGGGCTCTCAATGAGCAGTTCTTC
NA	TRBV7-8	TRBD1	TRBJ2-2	CASSLGQGATGELFF	TGTGCCAGCAGCTTAGGACAGGGGGCAACCGGGGAGCTGTTTTTT
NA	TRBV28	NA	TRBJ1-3	CATKGWGGPGNTIYF	TGTGCCACGAAGGGATGGGGGGGCCCTGGAAACACCATATATTTT
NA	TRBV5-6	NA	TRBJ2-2	CASSSTGNTGELFF	TGTGCCAGCAGCTCGACAGGGAACACCGGGGAGCTGTTTTTT
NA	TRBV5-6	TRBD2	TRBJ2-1	CASSLTSGGPHEQFF	TGTGCCAGCAGCTTGACTAGCGGGGGGCCCCATGAGCAGTTCTTC
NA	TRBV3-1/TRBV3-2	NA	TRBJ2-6	CASSLWASGANVLTF	TGTGCCAGCAGCCTATGGGCTAGCGGGGCCAACGTCCTGACTTTC
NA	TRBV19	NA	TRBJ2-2	CASTGTSPTGELFF	TGTGCCAGTACCGGGACTTCTCCGACCGGGGAGCTGTTTTTT
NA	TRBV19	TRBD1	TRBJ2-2	CAGKKTGAAAGELFF	TGTGCCGGTAAGAAGACAGGGGCAGCGGCCGGGGAGCTGTTTTTT
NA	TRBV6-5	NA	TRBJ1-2	CASSKDSNYGYTF	TGTGCCAGCAGCAAGGACAGTAACTATGGCTACACCTTC
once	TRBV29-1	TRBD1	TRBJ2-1	CSVRPGGSYNEQFF	TGCAGCGTTCGTCCAGGGGGCTCTTACAATGAGCAGTTCTTC
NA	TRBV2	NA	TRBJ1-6	CASENVRNSPLHF	TGTGCCAGCGAGAACGTTCGTAATTCACCCCTCCACTTT
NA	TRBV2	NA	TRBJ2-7	CASSEDVTTGEQYF	TGTGCCAGCAGTGAAGATGTGACGACGGGCGAGCAGTACTTC
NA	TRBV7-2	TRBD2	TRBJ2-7	CASSPGASGNYEQYF	TGTGCCAGCAGCCCCGGGGCTAGCGGGAACTACGAGCAGTACTTC
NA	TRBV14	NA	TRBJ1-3	CASSQQGSSGNTIYF	TGTGCCAGCAGCCAACAGGGCAGCTCTGGAAACACCATATATTTT
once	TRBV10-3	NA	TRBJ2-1	CAIKETRRDNEQFF	TGTGCCATCAAGGAGACTAGACGAGACAATGAGCAGTTCTTC